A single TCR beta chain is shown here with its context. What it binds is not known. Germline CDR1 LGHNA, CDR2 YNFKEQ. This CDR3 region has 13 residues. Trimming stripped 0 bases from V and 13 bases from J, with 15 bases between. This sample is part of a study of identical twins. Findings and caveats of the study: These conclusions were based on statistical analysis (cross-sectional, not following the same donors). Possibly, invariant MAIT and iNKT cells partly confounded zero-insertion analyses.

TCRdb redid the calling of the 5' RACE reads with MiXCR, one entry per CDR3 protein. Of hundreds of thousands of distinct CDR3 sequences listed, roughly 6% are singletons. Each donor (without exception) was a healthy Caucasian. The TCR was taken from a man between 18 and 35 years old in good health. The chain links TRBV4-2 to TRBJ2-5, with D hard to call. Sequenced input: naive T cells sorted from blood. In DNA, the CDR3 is TGTGCCAGCAGCCAAGATGGCGAAGGGCCGGGGTACTTC. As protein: CASSQDGEGPGYF.